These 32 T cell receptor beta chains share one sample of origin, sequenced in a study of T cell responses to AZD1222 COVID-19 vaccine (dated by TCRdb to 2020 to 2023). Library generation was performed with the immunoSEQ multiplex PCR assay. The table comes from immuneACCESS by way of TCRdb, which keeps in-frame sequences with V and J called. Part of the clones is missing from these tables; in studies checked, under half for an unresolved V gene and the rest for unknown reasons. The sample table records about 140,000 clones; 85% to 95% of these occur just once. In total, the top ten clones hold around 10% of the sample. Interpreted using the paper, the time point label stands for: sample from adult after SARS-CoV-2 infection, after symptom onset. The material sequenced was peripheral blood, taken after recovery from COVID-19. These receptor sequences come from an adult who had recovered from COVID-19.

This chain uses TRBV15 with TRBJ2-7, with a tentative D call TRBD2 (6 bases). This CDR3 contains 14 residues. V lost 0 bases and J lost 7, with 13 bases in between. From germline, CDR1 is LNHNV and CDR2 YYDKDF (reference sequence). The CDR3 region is CATSRDAGIREQYF. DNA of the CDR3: TGTGCCACCAGCAGAGATGCGGGAATAAGGGAGCAGTACTTC.

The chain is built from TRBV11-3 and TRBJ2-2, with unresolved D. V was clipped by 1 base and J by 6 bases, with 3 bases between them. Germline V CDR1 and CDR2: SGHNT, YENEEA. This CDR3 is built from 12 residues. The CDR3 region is CASSLASGELFF. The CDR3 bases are TGTGCCAGCAGCTTAGCATCCGGGGAGCTGTTTTTT.

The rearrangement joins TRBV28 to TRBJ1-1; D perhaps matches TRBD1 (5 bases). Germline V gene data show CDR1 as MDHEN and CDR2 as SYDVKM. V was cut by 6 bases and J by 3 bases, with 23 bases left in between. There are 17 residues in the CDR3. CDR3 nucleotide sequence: TGTGCCAGCAGCCACCGGGACGACATATACGCCGACACTGAAGCTTTCTTT. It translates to CASSHRDDIYADTEAFF.

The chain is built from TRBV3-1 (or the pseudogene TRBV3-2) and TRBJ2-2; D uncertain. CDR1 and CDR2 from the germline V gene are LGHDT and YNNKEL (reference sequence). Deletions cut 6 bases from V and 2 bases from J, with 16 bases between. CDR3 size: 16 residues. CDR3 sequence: CASRYTGLSNTGELFF. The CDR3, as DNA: TGTGCCAGCAGATACACCGGGCTCTCAAACACCGGGGAGCTGTTTTTT.

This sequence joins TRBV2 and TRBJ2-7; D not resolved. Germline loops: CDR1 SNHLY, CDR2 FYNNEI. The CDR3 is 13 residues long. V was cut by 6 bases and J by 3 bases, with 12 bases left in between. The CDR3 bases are TGTGCCAGCAGGCGAACCTTTCTCTACGAGCAGTACTTC. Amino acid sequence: CASRRTFLYEQYF.

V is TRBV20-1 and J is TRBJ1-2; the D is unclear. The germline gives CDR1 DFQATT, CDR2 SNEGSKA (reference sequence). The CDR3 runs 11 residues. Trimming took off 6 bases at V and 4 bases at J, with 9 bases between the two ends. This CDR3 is CSAQLSYGYTF. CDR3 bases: TGCAGTGCCCAACTCAGCTATGGCTACACCTTC.

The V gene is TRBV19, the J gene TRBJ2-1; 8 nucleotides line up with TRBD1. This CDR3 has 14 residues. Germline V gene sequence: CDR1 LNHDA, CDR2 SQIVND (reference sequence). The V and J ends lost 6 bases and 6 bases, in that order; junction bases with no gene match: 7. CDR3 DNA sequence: TGTGCCAGTAGGGGGACAGGAGTTCGCAATGAGCAGTTCTTC. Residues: CASRGTGVRNEQFF.

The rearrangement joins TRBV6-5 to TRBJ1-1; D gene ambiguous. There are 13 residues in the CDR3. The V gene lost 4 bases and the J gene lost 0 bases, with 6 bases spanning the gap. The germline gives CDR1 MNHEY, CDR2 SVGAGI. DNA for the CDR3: TGTGCCAGCAGTTCCCACTTGAACACTGAAGCTTTCTTT. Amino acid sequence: CASSSHLNTEAFF.

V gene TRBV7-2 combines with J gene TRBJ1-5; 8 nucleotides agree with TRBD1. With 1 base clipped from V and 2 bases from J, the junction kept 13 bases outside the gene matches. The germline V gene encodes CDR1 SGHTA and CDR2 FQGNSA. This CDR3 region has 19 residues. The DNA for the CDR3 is TGTGCCAGCAGCTTAGTAGTAGACAGGGGTTTTCTGGGCAATCAGCCCCAGCATTTT. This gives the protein CASSLVVDRGFLGNQPQHF.

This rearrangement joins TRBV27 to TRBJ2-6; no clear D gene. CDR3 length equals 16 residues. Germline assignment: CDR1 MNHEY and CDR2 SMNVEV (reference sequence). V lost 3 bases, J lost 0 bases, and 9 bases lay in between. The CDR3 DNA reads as TGTGCCAGCAGTTTGGCTAAGATCTCTGGGGCCAACGTCCTGACTTTC. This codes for CASSLAKISGANVLTF.

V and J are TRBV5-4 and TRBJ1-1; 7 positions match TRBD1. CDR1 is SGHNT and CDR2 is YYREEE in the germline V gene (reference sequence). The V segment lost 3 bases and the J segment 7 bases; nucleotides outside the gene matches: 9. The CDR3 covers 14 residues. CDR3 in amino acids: CASSWDRDSFEAFF. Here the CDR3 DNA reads TGTGCCAGCAGCTGGGACCGGGACAGTTTTGAAGCTTTCTTT.

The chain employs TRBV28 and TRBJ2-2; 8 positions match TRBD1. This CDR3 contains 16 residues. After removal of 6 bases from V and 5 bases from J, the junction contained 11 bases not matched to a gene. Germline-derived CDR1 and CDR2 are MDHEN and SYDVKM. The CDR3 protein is CASSDTGGKGTGELFF. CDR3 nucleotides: TGTGCCAGCAGCGACACAGGGGGTAAGGGGACCGGGGAGCTGTTTTTT.

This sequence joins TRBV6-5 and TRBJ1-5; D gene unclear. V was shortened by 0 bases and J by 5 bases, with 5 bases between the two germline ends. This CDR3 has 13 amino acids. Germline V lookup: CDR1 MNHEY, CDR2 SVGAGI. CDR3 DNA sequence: TGTGCCAGCAGTTACTCAGGGTATCAGCCCCAGCATTTT. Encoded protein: CASSYSGYQPQHF.

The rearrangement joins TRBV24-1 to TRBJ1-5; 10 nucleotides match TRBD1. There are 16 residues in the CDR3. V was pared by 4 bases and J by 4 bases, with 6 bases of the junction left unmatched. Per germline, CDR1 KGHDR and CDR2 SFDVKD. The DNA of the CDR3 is TGTGCCACCAGTGACAAGGGACAGGGGTTAAATCAGCCCCAGCATTTT. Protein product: CATSDKGQGLNQPQHF.

In DNA, the CDR3 is TGTGCCAGCAGCGTGGCGAGACAACCGAATGAAAAACTGTTTTTT. This sequence encodes CASSVARQPNEKLFF. The J gene is TRBJ1-4, the V gene TRBV28; D call uncertain. Germline loops: CDR1 MDHEN, CDR2 SYDVKM. This CDR3 is 15 amino acids long. Trimming took 6 bases from V and 5 from J, leaving 16 bases between them.

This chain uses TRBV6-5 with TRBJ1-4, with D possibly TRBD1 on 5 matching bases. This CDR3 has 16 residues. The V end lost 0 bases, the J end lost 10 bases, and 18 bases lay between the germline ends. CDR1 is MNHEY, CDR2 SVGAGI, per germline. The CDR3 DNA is TGTGCCAGCAGTTACTCGATGGCAGGGCTTGGAGGAAAACTGTTTTTT. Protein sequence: CASSYSMAGLGGKLFF.

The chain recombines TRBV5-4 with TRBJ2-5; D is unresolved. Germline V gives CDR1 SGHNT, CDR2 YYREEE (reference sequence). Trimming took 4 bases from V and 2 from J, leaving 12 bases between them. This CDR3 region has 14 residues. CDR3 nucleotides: TGTGCCAGCAGCCCCGAGGCCCATCAAGAGACCCAGTACTTC. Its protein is CASSPEAHQETQYF.

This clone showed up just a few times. The chain's CDR3 is CASSTDGLAGEPDTQYF. In DNA, the CDR3 is TGTGCCAGCAGTACAGACGGGCTAGCGGGAGAACCAGATACGCAGTATTTT. The rearrangement joins TRBV27 to TRBJ2-3, with 10 bases aligning to TRBD2. CDR1 is MNHEY, CDR2 SMNVEV, per germline (reference sequence). This CDR3 contains 17 residues. The V segment lost 5 bases and the J segment 4 bases; nucleotides outside the gene matches: 12.

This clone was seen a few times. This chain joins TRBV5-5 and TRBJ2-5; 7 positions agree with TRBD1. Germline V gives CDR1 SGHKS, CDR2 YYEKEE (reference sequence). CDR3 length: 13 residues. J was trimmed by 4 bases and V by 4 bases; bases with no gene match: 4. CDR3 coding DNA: TGTGCCAGCAGCGTGGACAGGAGAGAGACCCAGTACTTC. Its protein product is CASSVDRRETQYF.

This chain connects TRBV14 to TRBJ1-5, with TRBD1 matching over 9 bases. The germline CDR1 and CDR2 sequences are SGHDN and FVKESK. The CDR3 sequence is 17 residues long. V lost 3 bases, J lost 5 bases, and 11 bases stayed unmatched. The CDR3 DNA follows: TGTGCCAGCAGCCAGGTCAAACAGGGGGCCCTCGATCAGCCCCAGCATTTT. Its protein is CASSQVKQGALDQPQHF. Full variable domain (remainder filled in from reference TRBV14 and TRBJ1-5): EAGVTQFPSHSVIEKGQTVTLRCDPISGHDNLYWYRRVMGKEIKFLLHFVKESKQDESGMPNNRFLAERTGGTYSTLKVQPAELEDSGVYFCASSQVKQGALDQPQHFGDGTRLSIL.

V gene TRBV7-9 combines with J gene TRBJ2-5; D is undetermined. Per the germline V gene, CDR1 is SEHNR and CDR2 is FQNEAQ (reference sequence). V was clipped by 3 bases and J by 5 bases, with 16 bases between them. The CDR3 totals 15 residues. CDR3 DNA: TGTGCCAGCAGCTTGCAGTTGTTGGGCGGCGAGACCCAGTACTTC. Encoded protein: CASSLQLLGGETQYF.

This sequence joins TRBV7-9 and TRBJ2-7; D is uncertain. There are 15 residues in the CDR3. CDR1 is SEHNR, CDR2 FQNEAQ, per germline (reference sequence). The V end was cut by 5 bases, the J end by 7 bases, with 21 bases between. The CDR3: CASSPGGLVSGEQYF. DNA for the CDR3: TGTGCCAGCAGCCCCGGTGGTCTAGTCTCCGGGGAGCAGTACTTC.

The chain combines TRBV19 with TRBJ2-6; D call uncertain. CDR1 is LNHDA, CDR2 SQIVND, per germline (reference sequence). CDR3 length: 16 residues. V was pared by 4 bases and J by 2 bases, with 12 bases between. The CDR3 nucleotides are TGTGCCAGTAGTACCCCCCGGTTTGCTGGGGCCAACGTCCTGACTTTC. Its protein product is CASSTPRFAGANVLTF.

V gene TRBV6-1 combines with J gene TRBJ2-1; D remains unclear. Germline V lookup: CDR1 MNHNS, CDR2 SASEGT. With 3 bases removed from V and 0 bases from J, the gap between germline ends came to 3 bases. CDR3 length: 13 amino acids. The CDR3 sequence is CASSDGSYNEQFF. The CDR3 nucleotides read TGTGCCAGCAGTGACGGCTCCTACAATGAGCAGTTCTTC.

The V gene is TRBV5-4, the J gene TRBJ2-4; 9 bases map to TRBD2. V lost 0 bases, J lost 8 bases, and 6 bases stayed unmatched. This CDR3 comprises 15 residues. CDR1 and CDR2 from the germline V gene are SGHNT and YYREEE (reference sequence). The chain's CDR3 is CASSLVSGGRDIQYF. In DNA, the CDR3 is TGTGCCAGCAGCTTGGTTAGCGGGGGCAGGGACATTCAGTACTTC.

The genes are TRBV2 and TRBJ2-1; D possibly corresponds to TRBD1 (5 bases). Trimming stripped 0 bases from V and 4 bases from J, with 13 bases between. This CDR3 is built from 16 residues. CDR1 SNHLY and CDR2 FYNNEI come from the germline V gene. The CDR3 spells CASSEALQGYYNEQFF. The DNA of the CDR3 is TGTGCCAGCAGTGAAGCGCTTCAGGGTTATTACAATGAGCAGTTCTTC.

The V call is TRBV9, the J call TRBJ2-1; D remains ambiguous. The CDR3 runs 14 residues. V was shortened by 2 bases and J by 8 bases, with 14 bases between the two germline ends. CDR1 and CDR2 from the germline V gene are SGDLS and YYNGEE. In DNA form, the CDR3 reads TGTGCCAGCAGCGTCGGCAGCCGCGTCGATGAGCAGTTCTTC. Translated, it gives CASSVGSRVDEQFF.

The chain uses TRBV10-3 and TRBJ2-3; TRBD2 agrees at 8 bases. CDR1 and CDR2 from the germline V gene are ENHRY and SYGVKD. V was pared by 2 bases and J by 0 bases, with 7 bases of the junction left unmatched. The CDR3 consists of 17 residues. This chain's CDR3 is CAISEIGGGLSTDTQYF. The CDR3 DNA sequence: TGTGCCATCAGTGAGATCGGGGGGGGACTTAGCACAGATACGCAGTATTTT.

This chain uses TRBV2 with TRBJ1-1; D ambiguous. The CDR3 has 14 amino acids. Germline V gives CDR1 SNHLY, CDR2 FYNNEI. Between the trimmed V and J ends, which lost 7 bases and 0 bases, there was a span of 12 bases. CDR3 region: CASKGSFLNTEAFF. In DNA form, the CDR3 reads TGTGCCAGCAAGGGCAGCTTCTTGAACACTGAAGCTTTCTTT.

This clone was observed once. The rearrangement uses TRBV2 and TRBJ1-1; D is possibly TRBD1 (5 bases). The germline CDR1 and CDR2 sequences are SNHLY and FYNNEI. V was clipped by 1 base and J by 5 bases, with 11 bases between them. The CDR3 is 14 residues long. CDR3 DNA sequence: TGTGCCAGCAGTGAAGGGGCAGGGAAGACTGAAGCTTTCTTT. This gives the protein CASSEGAGKTEAFF.

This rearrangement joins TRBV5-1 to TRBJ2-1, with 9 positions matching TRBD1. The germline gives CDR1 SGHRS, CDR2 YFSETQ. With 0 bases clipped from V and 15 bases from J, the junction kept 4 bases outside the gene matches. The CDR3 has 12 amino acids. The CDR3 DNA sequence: TGCGCCAGCAGCTTGGGGGGACAGGGTCCGTTCTTC. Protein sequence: CASSLGGQGPFF. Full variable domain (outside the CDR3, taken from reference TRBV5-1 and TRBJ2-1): KAGVTQTPRYLIKTRGQQVTLSCSPISGHRSVSWYQQTPGQGLQFLFEYFSETQRNKGNFPGRFSGRQFSNSRSEMNVSTLELGDSALYLCASSLGGQGPFFGPGTRLTVL.

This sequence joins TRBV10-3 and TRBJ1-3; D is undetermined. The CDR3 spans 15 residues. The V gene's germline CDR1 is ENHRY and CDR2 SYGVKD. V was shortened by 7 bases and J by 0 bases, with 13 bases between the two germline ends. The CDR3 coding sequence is TGTGCCATCACTGACAATCTCCTCTCTGGAAACACCATATATTTT. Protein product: CAITDNLLSGNTIYF.